A selection of T cell receptor beta chains follows, all from one sample in a study of blood T cell repertoires in COVID-19. TCRdb keeps only in-frame clones here, not all; method: immunoSEQ multiplex PCR. The sample holds 40,000 to 60,000 clones, roughly 84% seen once. What was sequenced was peripheral blood. Source of these receptors: a woman aged 55-69 years with acute or convalescent COVID-19. The CDR3 runs from the conserved cysteine through the conserved F or W. The order of the fields is CDR3 protein, CDR3 DNA, D gene, clone size, V gene, J gene. D genes are given only for firm matches. Not every row has a clone size; where given, it reads once, few, many or a size class.

CAISESGGPNEKLFF,TGTGCCATCAGTGAGAGTGGAGGACCCAATGAAAAACTGTTTTTT,-,-,TRBV10-3,TRBJ1-4
CASSQEGTADSPLHF,TGTGCCAGCAGCCAAGAAGGGACAGCAGATTCACCCCTCCACTTT,TRBD1,medium-sized,TRBV4-2,TRBJ1-6
CASSLAGGQRNEQFF,TGTGCCAGCAGCTTGGCAGGGGGGCAGAGGAATGAGCAGTTCTTC,-,-,TRBV5-5,TRBJ2-1
CASSSQGNTGELFF,TGCGCCAGCAGCTCTCAGGGGAACACCGGGGAGCTGTTTTTT,-,-,TRBV5-1,TRBJ2-2
CASSLAGSPGGYF,TGTGCCAGCAGCTTGGCCGGGTCCCCCGGCGGGTATTTT,-,-,TRBV5-4,TRBJ2-3
CASSETSPYQPQHF,TGTGCCAGCAGTGAAACATCCCCTTATCAGCCCCAGCATTTT,-,-,TRBV2,TRBJ1-5
CSASAAAGPRYGYTF,TGCAGTGCTAGTGCGGCGGCAGGGCCAAGATATGGCTACACCTTC,-,-,TRBV20-1,TRBJ1-2
CASSLGRTKDPVNYGYTF,TGTGCCAGCAGCTTGGGGCGGACTAAGGATCCCGTTAACTATGGCTACACCTTC,-,once,TRBV13,TRBJ1-2
CASRTAPSGKSDTQYF,TGTGCCAGCCGAACCGCCCCTAGCGGGAAGTCAGATACGCAGTATTTT,-,-,TRBV21-1,TRBJ2-3
CASTSSGANVLTF,TGCGCCAGCACTAGCTCTGGGGCCAACGTCCTGACTTTC,-,-,TRBV5-1,TRBJ2-6
CASSNRGRGDTQYF,TGTGCCAGTAGTAACAGGGGGCGGGGAGATACGCAGTATTTT,TRBD1,-,TRBV19,TRBJ2-3